Below, 30 T cell receptor beta chains from the same sample are listed, as sequenced in a study of follicular helper T cells after annual influenza vaccination (dated by TCRdb to about 2017). Libraries were built with the immunoSEQ multiplex PCR assay. TCRdb carries this immuneACCESS record with in-frame sequences only. Its versions omit some clonotypes, under half of them owing to an unresolved V gene in the studies checked, with the rest unexplained. In this sample the table shows approximately 13,000 clones, approximately 78% of which occur a single time. The top ten clones comprise 0.45% of the sample. Taken with the paper, the label for time point translates to: 2014-2015 season, pre-vaccination. Here the sequenced sample was CXCR5- memory CD4+ T cells sorted from blood, taken on the day of influenza vaccination. The cell subset or site label on this specimen signifies: CXCR5- memory CD4 T cells. The receptors come from an adult who received the influenza vaccine.

This sequence joins TRBV27 and TRBJ2-3; D is perhaps TRBD1 or TRBD2 (5 bases each). CDR1 and CDR2 (germline): MNHEY, SMNVEV (reference sequence). This CDR3 region has 15 residues. The V end lost 3 bases, the J end lost 2 bases, and 12 bases lay between the germline ends. The CDR3 coding sequence is TGTGCCAGCAGTTTTAGGGGACCGATCACAGATACGCAGTATTTT. Protein sequence: CASSFRGPITDTQYF.

The genes are TRBV2 and TRBJ1-1; 11 nucleotides line up with TRBD1. CDR1 is SNHLY, CDR2 FYNNEI, per germline. The CDR3 runs 15 residues. Trimming cost V 7 bases and J 0 bases; bases outside gene matches: 4. The CDR3: CASTGQGAMNTEAFF. CDR3 sequence (DNA): TGTGCCAGCACTGGACAGGGGGCGATGAACACTGAAGCTTTCTTT.

The chain links TRBV7-2 to TRBJ2-7; the match to TRBD1 covers 8 bases. V was clipped by 1 base and J by 6 bases; unmatched bases: 11. Germline loops: CDR1 SGHTA, CDR2 FQGNSA. The CDR3 length is 16 residues. The CDR3 spells CASSLEGGTGFGEQYF. The CDR3 bases are TGTGCCAGCAGCTTAGAAGGGGGGACAGGATTTGGCGAGCAGTACTTC.

V is TRBV7-2 and J is TRBJ1-5, with no clear D. The CDR3 extends over 13 amino acids. Trimming shortened V by 2 bases and J by 4 bases, and 6 bases separated the two germline ends. Germline assignment: CDR1 SGHTA and CDR2 FQGNSA. The CDR3 is CASSLTGNQPQHF. The CDR3 DNA reads TGTGCCAGCAGCTTAACCGGGAATCAGCCCCAGCATTTT.

This clone was detected only a few times. CDR3 amino acids: CASTRGALNEQYF. The CDR3 region has the DNA TGTGCCAGCACCCGCGGGGCTCTAAACGAGCAGTACTTC. The chain has TRBV11-3 and TRBJ2-7; D may be TRBD2 (6 bases). V gave up 7 bases and J gave up 5 bases, with 15 bases separating them. The CDR3 covers 13 residues. CDR1 is SGHNT and CDR2 is YENEEA in the germline V gene.

The chain links TRBV7-3 to TRBJ2-7, with 12 bases lining up with TRBD2. Trimming cost V 0 bases and J 11 bases; bases outside gene matches: 11. This CDR3 contains 16 residues. CDR1 and CDR2 from the germline V gene are SGHTA and FQGTGA. CDR3 nucleotides: TGTGCCAGCAGCTTAACCCCCGACTCTAGCGGGGGGGCAAAGTACTTC. Its translation is CASSLTPDSSGGAKYF.

This chain links TRBV7-3 with TRBJ2-7; unclear D gene. The CDR3 runs 11 residues. Per the germline V gene, CDR1 is SGHTA and CDR2 is FQGTGA. V lost 6 bases to trimming and J lost 0 bases, with 3 bases between them. In DNA, the CDR3 is TGTGCCAGCAGTTTCTCCTACGAGCAGTACTTC. Its protein product is CASSFSYEQYF.

This clone was seen more than once but under ten times. V is TRBV6-6 and J is TRBJ2-7, with D possibly TRBD2 on 5 matching bases. CDR3 length: 15 amino acids. V shed 4 bases and J shed 4 bases, with 17 bases lying between them. Germline loops: CDR1 MNHNY, CDR2 SVGAGI (reference sequence). The CDR3 nucleotides read TGTGCCAGCAGTTCAGCAGAGGACTTCTTGTACGAGCAGTACTTC. Protein sequence: CASSSAEDFLYEQYF.

This clone appeared once. The chain couples TRBV10-3 to TRBJ1-5, with 7 bases identical to TRBD1. V shed 3 bases, J shed 7 bases, and the junction held 9 bases outside the gene matches. Germline assignment: CDR1 ENHRY and CDR2 SYGVKD. The CDR3 length is 15 residues. The CDR3 protein is CAISDFGQVGQPQHF. CDR3 DNA: TGTGCCATCAGTGACTTCGGACAGGTCGGACAGCCCCAGCATTTT.

V usage is TRBV5-4 and J usage is TRBJ2-1; 9 bases are a match to TRBD2. V lost 4 bases, J lost 6 bases, and 8 bases stayed unmatched. CDR1 and CDR2 (germline): SGHNT, YYREEE (reference sequence). This CDR3 spans 15 amino acids. In nucleotides, the CDR3 is TGTGCCAGCAGCCCAGGGACTAGCCCCCTCAATGAGCAGTTCTTC. Residues: CASSPGTSPLNEQFF.

This clone was recorded once. The chain links TRBV7-9 to TRBJ2-1; TRBD2 aligns across 8 bases. In germline, CDR1 is SEHNR, CDR2 FQNEAQ (reference sequence). The CDR3 loop spans 15 amino acids. Germline trimming cut 5 bases from V and 7 bases from J; bases unmatched to any gene: 10. CDR3 in amino acids: CASSVPGLGGNEQFF. CDR3 nucleotides: TGTGCCAGCAGCGTACCGGGACTAGGTGGGAATGAGCAGTTCTTC.

The rearrangement joins TRBV5-1 to TRBJ2-1; 8 nucleotides line up with TRBD1. V trimming: 0 bases; J trimming: 9 bases; junction bases outside the gene matches: 8. The CDR3 is 15 residues long. The germline gives CDR1 SGHRS, CDR2 YFSETQ. The CDR3 loop reads CASSLGTGLLREQFF. The CDR3 coding sequence is TGCGCCAGCAGCTTGGGGACAGGGTTGCTTCGTGAGCAGTTCTTC.

This clone was seen once. V usage is TRBV11-2 and J usage is TRBJ2-5; 10 nucleotides align to TRBD2. V shed 3 bases and J 4 bases; nucleotides not matched to a gene: 5. Germline assignment: CDR1 SGHAT and CDR2 FQNNGV. The CDR3 contains 15 residues. This CDR3 is CASSFSSGGRETQYF. Written as DNA, the CDR3 is TGTGCCAGCAGCTTTTCTAGCGGGGGTAGAGAGACCCAGTACTTC.

The rearrangement uses TRBV7-9 and TRBJ1-2, with unresolved D. From germline, CDR1 is SEHNR and CDR2 FQNEAQ (reference sequence). V was trimmed by 6 bases and J by 10 bases, leaving 12 bases between them. The length of the CDR3 is 11 residues. CDR3 in DNA: TGTGCCAGCAGGTCCGCGGGTGACTACACCTTC. Its translation: CASRSAGDYTF.

The chain couples TRBV5-5 to TRBJ2-3; D is unclear. Germline CDR1 reads SGHKS; CDR2 reads YYEKEE (reference sequence). Between the trimmed V and J ends, which lost 0 bases and 1 base, there was a span of 9 bases. The CDR3 has 15 amino acids. The CDR3, as DNA: TGTGCCAGCAGCTTGGTCGTTGGTGGCACAGATACGCAGTATTTT. Translation gives CASSLVVGGTDTQYF.

In DNA form, the CDR3 reads TGTGCCAGCAGCTTAGAGGGTTGGTATGGCTACACCTTC. It yields the protein CASSLEGWYGYTF. The rearrangement links TRBV7-6 to TRBJ1-2, with unresolved D. The CDR3 is made up of 13 amino acids. V shed 1 base and J shed 5 bases, with 8 bases lying between them. Germline CDR1 SGHVS, CDR2 FNYEAQ.

V is TRBV18 and J is TRBJ1-1; D call uncertain. Trimming shortened V by 4 bases and J by 3 bases, and 3 bases separated the two germline ends. The V gene's germline CDR1 is KGHSH and CDR2 LQKENI. CDR3 length equals 11 residues. The CDR3 region is CASSQDTEAFF. For the CDR3, the DNA is TGTGCCAGCTCACAAGACACTGAAGCTTTCTTT.

The chain carries TRBV25-1 and TRBJ2-5, with a weak D call TRBD2 (6 bases). Trimming cost V 4 bases and J 5 bases, with 11 bases left between them. This CDR3 contains 13 residues. Per germline, CDR1 MGHDK and CDR2 SYGVNS. The CDR3 loop is CASSVGGEETQYF. CDR3 bases: TGTGCCAGCAGTGTTGGAGGGGAGGAGACCCAGTACTTC.

The V gene is TRBV19, the J gene TRBJ2-6, with D unclear. Germline CDR1 LNHDA, CDR2 SQIVND (reference sequence). The CDR3 sequence is 12 residues long. The V and J ends lost 8 bases and 0 bases respectively, with 2 bases between them. CDR3 sequence reads: CASSSGANVLTF. The CDR3 nucleotides are TGTGCCAGTTCCTCTGGGGCCAACGTCCTGACTTTC.

The V gene is TRBV11-3, the J gene TRBJ2-7; D may match TRBD1 or TRBD2 (5 bases each). Germline assignment: CDR1 SGHNT and CDR2 YENEEA. This CDR3 has 17 amino acids. Trimming left V 2 bases short and J 0 bases short, with 17 bases between. The CDR3 bases are TGTGCCAGCAGCTTACGCGGGTGGGCTGGGGGCTCCTACGAGCAGTACTTC. Protein sequence: CASSLRGWAGGSYEQYF.

Here the CDR3 reads CASSLDRAGNTIYF. CDR3 DNA sequence: TGTGCCAGCAGCTTAGACAGGGCTGGAAACACCATATATTTT. The chain joins TRBV7-2 to TRBJ1-3, with TRBD1 as a possible D gene (6 bases). The germline gives CDR1 SGHTA, CDR2 FQGNSA. This CDR3 spans 14 amino acids. Trimming took off 1 base at V and 2 bases at J, with 6 bases between the two ends.

The chain couples TRBV7-2 to TRBJ2-3; unclear D gene. The length of the CDR3 is 15 residues. Per the germline V gene, CDR1 is SGHTA and CDR2 is FQGNSA. V dropped 7 bases and J dropped 0 bases, with 14 bases sitting between them. This CDR3 reads CASTPVGRSTDTQYF. CDR3 DNA: TGTGCCAGCACTCCCGTCGGGCGGAGCACAGATACGCAGTATTTT.

The chain has TRBV7-2 and TRBJ2-1, with 9 bases identical to TRBD1. CDR1 and CDR2 from the germline V gene are SGHTA and FQGNSA. V was clipped by 0 bases and J by 12 bases; unmatched bases: 3. CDR3 size: 13 residues. The CDR3 DNA is TGTGCCAGCAGCTTAGCGGGACAGGGTTCGCAGTTCTTC. This gives the protein CASSLAGQGSQFF.

The chain joins TRBV9 to TRBJ1-3; D call uncertain. Per germline, CDR1 SGDLS and CDR2 YYNGEE. CDR3 length equals 18 residues. V was trimmed by 0 bases and J by 0 bases, leaving 16 bases between them. CDR3 bases: TGTGCCAGCAGCGTAGCTACGGTCGGGCAGCACTCTGGAAACACCATATATTTT. Translated: CASSVATVGQHSGNTIYF.

This chain links TRBV6-1 with TRBJ1-5, with D uncertain. The germline V and J ends were trimmed by 0 bases and 0 bases, with 3 bases remaining between them. CDR1 and CDR2 (germline): MNHNS, SASEGT. The CDR3 runs 14 residues. CDR3 region: CASSEAGSNQPQHF. In nucleotides, the CDR3 is TGTGCCAGCAGTGAAGCGGGTAGCAATCAGCCCCAGCATTTT.

V and J are TRBV7-2 and TRBJ2-2; D is undetermined. The germline V gene encodes CDR1 SGHTA and CDR2 FQGNSA. Trimming cost V 5 bases and J 5 bases, with 6 bases left between them. The CDR3 has 12 amino acids. The CDR3 region has the DNA TGTGCCAGCAGCCCCACAACCGGGGAGCTGTTTTTT. Protein sequence: CASSPTTGELFF.

The rearrangement links TRBV7-2 to TRBJ2-7; TRBD1 might be the D (8 bases). Looked up from germline, CDR1 is SGHTA and CDR2 is FQGNSA. The CDR3 covers 13 residues. V gave up 5 bases and J gave up 9 bases, with 17 bases separating them. CDR3 coding DNA: TGTGCCAGCAGCCCACAGGGGGGGCTTGGGCAGTACTTC. This sequence encodes CASSPQGGLGQYF. The variable domain in full, completed from reference TRBV7-2 and TRBJ2-7, reads GAGVSQSPSNKVTEKGKDVELRCDPISGHTALYWYRQSLGQGLEFLIYFQGNSAPDKSGLPSDRFSAERTGGSVSTLTIQRTQQEDSAVYLCASSPQGGLGQYFGPGTRLTVT.

The table lists this clone with a count of one. This chain links TRBV7-2 with TRBJ2-1; 11 bases align to TRBD2. Trimming took 0 bases from V and 6 from J; bases not matched to a gene: 1. The CDR3 spans 15 residues. Per germline, CDR1 SGHTA and CDR2 FQGNSA. In nucleotides, the CDR3 is TGTGCCAGCAGCTTAGCCGGGACTAGCGGCAATGAGCAGTTCTTC. Protein sequence: CASSLAGTSGNEQFF.

V usage is TRBV28 and J usage is TRBJ2-1; the D gene is possibly TRBD1 (6 bases). Per germline, CDR1 MDHEN and CDR2 SYDVKM. V shed 4 bases and J shed 8 bases, with 15 bases lying between them. This CDR3 comprises 14 residues. DNA for the CDR3: TGTGCCAGCAGTTATGACAGGTTAAATCATGAGCAGTTCTTC. The encoded protein is CASSYDRLNHEQFF. Together with reference TRBV28 and TRBJ2-1, the CDR3 gives the full variable domain: DVKVTQSSRYLVKRTGEKVFLECVQDMDHENMFWYRQDPGLGLRLIYFSYDVKMKEKGDIPEGYSVSREKKERFSLILESASTNQTSMYLCASSYDRLNHEQFFGPGTRLTVL.

V and J are TRBV19 and TRBJ2-1; 16 nucleotides align to TRBD2. CDR1 and CDR2 (germline): LNHDA, SQIVND (reference sequence). The junction had 5 bases not matched to a gene; V was cut back by 5 bases and J by 7 bases. The CDR3 consists of 16 residues. In nucleotides, the CDR3 is TGTGCCAGTAGTCGGGGACTAGCGGGGGGGCGTAATGAGCAGTTCTTC. Its translation: CASSRGLAGGRNEQFF.